This T cell receptor (beta chain) was identified in a study of radiation and T cells in renal cell carcinoma. Study at large: Nephrectomy followed 15 Gy stereotactic body radiation by 4 weeks.

Of note for this clone: Its antigen is as yet unknown.

The protocol was immunoSEQ multiplex PCR, while the TCRdb copy is restricted to in-frame clones and leaves out a portion. The sample yields 20,000 to 30,000 clones, approximately 81% seen once. Time point of the sample: blood 2 weeks post-SBRT. The treatment is: 15 Gy SBRT to primary tumor, nephrectomy 4 weeks later. After SBRT, blood was collected at 2 and 4 weeks, plus baseline. The tumor was a clear cell renal cell carcinoma. Points from the study as a whole: Without pretreatment biopsies, baseline tumor clonotype presence was undetermined.

The CDR3 loop spans 12 amino acids. The junction had 2 bases not matched to a gene; V was cut back by 5 bases and J by 6 bases. Germline V gives CDR1 SEHNR, CDR2 FQNEAQ (reference sequence). Sequenced material: blood, taken from a patient whose treatment included radiotherapy and nephrectomy. This chain links TRBV7-9 with TRBJ2-3, with 7 bases that match TRBD1. The clonotype was recovered from a man between 60 and 70 years old with renal cell carcinoma. CDR3: CASSPQGDTQYF. CDR3 coding DNA: TGTGCCAGCAGCCCACAGGGGGATACGCAGTATTTT.